A few counts support the clone carrying this TCR beta chain. TCRdb used MiXCR to reprocess the RT-PCR reads, holding one entry per CDR3 protein. This sample has hundreds of thousands of distinct CDR3 sequences, with 16% found just once. From germline, CDR1 is SGHVS and CDR2 FQNEAQ. This CDR3 is 19 amino acids long. Trimming at V came to 0 bases and at J to 7 bases, leaving 15 bases not matched to a gene. The data were obtained in a study of patients and donors after allogeneic stem cell transplantation. V is TRBV7-8 and J is TRBJ1-6; TRBD1 aligns across 7 bases. Sequenced: blood, either unsorted or a sorted T cell fraction (not recorded which). The clonotype comes from a human donor who was either an allogeneic HSCT recipient or a stem cell or donor lymphocyte infusion donor (not recorded which). It is not recorded whose cells these are; they may come from a transplant donor. CDR3 DNA sequence: TGTGCCAGCAGCTTAGCGCTGCCCGGAGGGGGCGCCCTGAATTCACCCCTCCACTTT. Amino acid sequence: CASSLALPGGGALNSPLHF.